These T cell receptor beta chains were read from a single sample in a study of cytomegalovirus exposure and HLA in healthy donors. The table came from immunoSEQ multiplex PCR; TCRdb's copy has only in-frame clones and leaves some out. In the table there are 150,000 to 200,000 clones, about 79% of which are singletons. Sequenced: PBMCs. These receptors were taken from a man in his forties or fifties in good health and CMV-seropositive. CDR3s include the opening cysteine and the closing phenylalanine or tryptophan. The D gene is left open where the match is weak. A clone size is listed for some rows: how often the clone was seen (once, few, many), or a class if it is expanded.

clone_size,v_call,d_call,j_call,cdr3_nt,cdr3_aa
.,TRBV4-3,TRBD1,TRBJ2-2,TGCGCCAGCAGCCAGAAGACAGGGGCTTTGGCCGGGGAGCTGTTTTTT,CASSQKTGALAGELFF
.,TRBV11-2,TRBD2,TRBJ2-1,TGTGCCAGCAGCTGGAGGTGGACTAGCGGGGGGGGATGGAATGAGCAGTTCTTC,CASSWRWTSGGGWNEQFF
.,TRBV6-4,.,TRBJ1-4,TGTGCCAGCAGTCCCGACAGCAATAATGAAAAACTGTTTTTT,CASSPDSNNEKLFF
.,TRBV27,.,TRBJ2-2,TGTGCCAGCAGTTTATTATCATCTAGAAGTACCGGGGAGCTGTTTTTT,CASSLLSSRSTGELFF
.,TRBV5-1,TRBD1,TRBJ2-1,TGCGCCAGCAGCCGACAGGGTAGGGGCAATGAGCAGTTCTTC,CASSRQGRGNEQFF
.,TRBV5-1,TRBD2,TRBJ2-1,TGCGCCAGCAGCTTGTCGCTACTAGCGGGGGGGAGCGATTACAATGAGCAGTTCTTC,CASSLSLLAGGSDYNEQFF
few,TRBV15,TRBD1,TRBJ2-3,TGTGCCACCAGTAACGGACAGGGTGGAGATACGCAGTATTTT,CATSNGQGGDTQYF
.,TRBV7-2,TRBD2,TRBJ2-2,TGTGCCAGCAGCTTAGTAGGGCGGGGGATGTCGAACACCGGGGAGCTGTTTTTT,CASSLVGRGMSNTGELFF
.,TRBV9,TRBD1,TRBJ1-6,TGTGCCAGCAGTCAGGGGGCTGTGAGCTCCTATAATTCACCCCTCCACTTT,CASSQGAVSSYNSPLHF
.,TRBV7-8,.,TRBJ2-2,TGTGCCAGCAGCTTAATTGGCCAGGGTGTGGGCGGGGAGCTGTTTTTT,CASSLIGQGVGGELFF
once,TRBV11-3,TRBD1,TRBJ2-5,TGTGCCAGCAGCTCAGGGGGTCAAGAGACCCAGTACTTC,CASSSGGQETQYF
.,TRBV6-1,TRBD2,TRBJ2-7,TGTGCCAGCAGTGTGGGGGGGTTGGTCGAGCAGTACTTC,CASSVGGLVEQYF
few,TRBV18,TRBD1,TRBJ2-2,TGTGCCAGCTCACTGGGACAGGGTCGGACCGGGGAGCTGTTTTTT,CASSLGQGRTGELFF
.,TRBV5-6,.,TRBJ1-4,TGTGCCAGCAGCCGGGACATCCCTAATGAAAAACTGTTTTTT,CASSRDIPNEKLFF
.,TRBV7-9,TRBD1,TRBJ2-6,TGTGCCAGCATCTCGGGGACAGGGTACTCTGGGGCCAACGTCCTGACTTTC,CASISGTGYSGANVLTF
few,TRBV6-6,.,TRBJ2-1,TGTGCCAGCAGCCCCGCATCGGGGGGCGCCCAGCAGTTCTTC,CASSPASGGAQQFF
.,TRBV7-8,.,TRBJ1-3,TGTGCCAGCAGCTCGGTAGGAGGGAGCTCTGGAAACACCATATATTTT,CASSSVGGSSGNTIYF
.,TRBV5-6,.,TRBJ1-5,TGCGCCAGCCGTCCGTGGGGGGAACAGCCCCAGCATTTT,CASRPWGEQPQHF
.,TRBV11-2,TRBD2,TRBJ2-2,TGTGCCAGCAGCCCGATAGCGGGGGACACCGGGGAGCTGTTTTTT,CASSPIAGDTGELFF
.,TRBV7-9,TRBD1,TRBJ2-1,TGTGCCAGCAGCCTAGGACAGGTCCGCTACAATGAGCAGTTCTTC,CASSLGQVRYNEQFF
.,TRBV5-5,TRBD1,TRBJ1-2,TGTGCCAGCAGCCTGGACAGGCCCCGTATCGATGGCTACACCTTC,CASSLDRPRIDGYTF
.,TRBV7-7,.,TRBJ2-5,TGTGCCAGCAGCGCCGGTTCTGAGGAGACCCAGTACTTC,CASSAGSEETQYF
.,TRBV4-1,.,TRBJ1-5,TGCGCCAGCAGCCAACTACCGCTACGCCGAGGGAATCAGCCCCAGCATTTT,CASSQLPLRRGNQPQHF
.,TRBV19,TRBD1,TRBJ2-7,TGTGCCAGTAGTAACAGGGGGCGCGGGTACGAGCAGTACTTC,CASSNRGRGYEQYF
.,TRBV2,TRBD2,TRBJ2-3,TGTGCCAGCGGAGGGTCCGGGGGGGGCGCAGATACGCAGTATTTT,CASGGSGGGADTQYF
.,TRBV7-2,.,TRBJ2-3,TGTGCCAGCAGCTTGGACCAGGGTGTGAATACGCAGTATTTT,CASSLDQGVNTQYF
.,TRBV28,.,TRBJ1-2,TGTGCCAGCAGTCTTCCGACAGCGACTAACTATGGCTACACCTTC,CASSLPTATNYGYTF
.,TRBV10-3,TRBD2,TRBJ2-3,TGTGCCATCAGGGCAGTAGCGGGGACAGATACGCAGTATTTT,CAIRAVAGTDTQYF
.,TRBV6-1,.,TRBJ2-1,TGTGCCAGCAGTGAATCGGCGGGACAGACTTTGAATGAGCAGTTCTTC,CASSESAGQTLNEQFF
.,TRBV27,TRBD1,TRBJ1-2,TGTGCCAGCAGTCGGAAGGGGGCTATTGGCTACACCTTC,CASSRKGAIGYTF
.,TRBV4-1,.,TRBJ2-5,TGCGCCAGCAGCCAGCAAGGGGCGGCAGAGACCCAGTACTTC,CASSQQGAAETQYF
.,TRBV20-1,.,TRBJ1-6,TGCAGTGCTTCCACTAGCTCACCCCTCCACTTT,CSASTSSPLHF
once,TRBV7-9,TRBD1,TRBJ1-2,TGTGCCAGCAGCCCCCGGGACAGGGAAAATGGCTACACCTTC,CASSPRDRENGYTF
.,TRBV29-1,TRBD2,TRBJ2-3,TGCAGCGTTGAAACTAGCGGGGGGTGGGATACGCAGTATTTT,CSVETSGGWDTQYF
few,TRBV7-2,.,TRBJ1-1,TGTGCCAGCAGCCCGCCTGAGAGCACTGAAGCTTTCTTT,CASSPPESTEAFF
once,TRBV15,.,TRBJ1-5,TGTGCCACCAGCAGCCAGGGTGCGAGGAATCAGCCCCAGCATTTT,CATSSQGARNQPQHF
.,TRBV2,TRBD1,TRBJ2-5,TGTGCCAGCAGTGTAGGGACAGGCGTTAGGGAGACCCAGTACTTC,CASSVGTGVRETQYF
.,TRBV6-4,.,TRBJ1-5,TGTGTCAGCAGTGAAGGAGTATATAGCAATCAGCCCCAGCATTTT,CVSSEGVYSNQPQHF
once,TRBV27,.,TRBJ1-2,TGTGCCAGCAGTTTATCGTGGGGGCTAAGAGATGGCTACACCTTC,CASSLSWGLRDGYTF
.,TRBV30,.,TRBJ1-5,TGTGCCTGGAGTAGGGAGGGCTTTAGCAATCAGCCCCAGCATTTT,CAWSREGFSNQPQHF
few,TRBV6-6,TRBD1,TRBJ2-7,TGTGCCAGCAGTAGGGACAGCCCCTACGAGCAGTACTTC,CASSRDSPYEQYF
.,TRBV5-6,.,TRBJ1-2,TGTGCCAGCAGCTTACCAGGGCTCAATGATGGCTACACCTTC,CASSLPGLNDGYTF
once,TRBV18,TRBD1,TRBJ1-6,TGTGCCAGCTCACAGGACAGGGTTGGCTCACCCCTCCACTTT,CASSQDRVGSPLHF
.,TRBV7-9,.,TRBJ1-4,TGTGCCAGCAGCCCCCCACAGACTAATGAAAAACTGTTTTTT,CASSPPQTNEKLFF
.,TRBV2,TRBD2,TRBJ2-7,TGTGCCAGCAGTTTTGCTAGCGGGGTTACCTACGAGCAGTACTTC,CASSFASGVTYEQYF
.,TRBV7-3,TRBD2,TRBJ2-5,TGTGCCAGCAGCCGGAGCGGGGGGGCTGAGACCCAGTACTTC,CASSRSGGAETQYF
.,TRBV30,TRBD2,TRBJ2-7,TGTGCCTGGAGTCCGCTAGCGGGGGTTAACTACGAGCAGTACTTC,CAWSPLAGVNYEQYF